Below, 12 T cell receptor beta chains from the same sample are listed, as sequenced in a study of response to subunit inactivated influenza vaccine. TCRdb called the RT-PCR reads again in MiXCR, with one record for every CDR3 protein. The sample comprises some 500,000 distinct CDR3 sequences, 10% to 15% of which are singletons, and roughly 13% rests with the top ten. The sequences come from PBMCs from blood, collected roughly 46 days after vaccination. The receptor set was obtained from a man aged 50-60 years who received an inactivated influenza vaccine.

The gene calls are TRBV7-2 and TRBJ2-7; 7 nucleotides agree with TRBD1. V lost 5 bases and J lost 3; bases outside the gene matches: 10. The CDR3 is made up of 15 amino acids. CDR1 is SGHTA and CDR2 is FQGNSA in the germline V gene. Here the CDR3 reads CASSQPGQSLYEQYF. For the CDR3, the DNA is TGTGCCAGCAGCCAACCGGGACAGAGTCTCTACGAGCAGTACTTC.

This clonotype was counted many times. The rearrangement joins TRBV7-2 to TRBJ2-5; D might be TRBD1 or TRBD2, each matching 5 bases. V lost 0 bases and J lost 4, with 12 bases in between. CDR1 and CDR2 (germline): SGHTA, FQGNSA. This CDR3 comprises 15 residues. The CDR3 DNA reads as TGTGCCAGCAGCTTAGCGTCGACGGGGACAGAGACCCAGTACTTC. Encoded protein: CASSLASTGTETQYF.

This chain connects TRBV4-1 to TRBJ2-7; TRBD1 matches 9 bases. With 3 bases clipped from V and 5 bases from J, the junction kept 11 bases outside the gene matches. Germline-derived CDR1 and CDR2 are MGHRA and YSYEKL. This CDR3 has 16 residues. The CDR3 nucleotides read TGCGCCAGCAGCCAGCCGCTCACAGGGGGCTACGACGAGCAGTACTTC. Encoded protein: CASSQPLTGGYDEQYF.

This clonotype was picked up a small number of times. The CDR3 bases are TGTGCCAGCAGTCCAGAAGGGGGGCATGGAGATACGCAGTATTTT. Translation gives CASSPEGGHGDTQYF. V and J are TRBV12-3 or TRBV12-4 and TRBJ2-3; D tentatively reads TRBD1 or TRBD2 (6 bases each). Deletions cut 5 bases from V and 5 bases from J, with 17 bases between. CDR3 length: 15 residues.

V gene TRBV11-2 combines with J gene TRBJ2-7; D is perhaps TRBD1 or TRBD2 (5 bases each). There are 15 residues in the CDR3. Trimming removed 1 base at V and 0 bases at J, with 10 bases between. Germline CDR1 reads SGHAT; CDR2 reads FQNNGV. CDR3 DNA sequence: TGTGCCAGCAGCTTAGGACGGGACCACTCCTACGAGCAGTACTTC. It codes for CASSLGRDHSYEQYF.

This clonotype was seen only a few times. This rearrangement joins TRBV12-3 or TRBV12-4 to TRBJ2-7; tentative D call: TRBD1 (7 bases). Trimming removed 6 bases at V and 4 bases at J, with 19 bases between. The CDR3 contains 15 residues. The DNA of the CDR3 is TGTGCCAGCAGATTTACCAACAGGGGACTTTACGAGCAGTACTTC. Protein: CASRFTNRGLYEQYF.

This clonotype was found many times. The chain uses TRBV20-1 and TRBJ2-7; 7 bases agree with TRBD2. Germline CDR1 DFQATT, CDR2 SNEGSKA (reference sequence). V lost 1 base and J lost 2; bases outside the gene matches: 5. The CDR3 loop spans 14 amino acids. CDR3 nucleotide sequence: TGCAGTGCTAGAGCCCCTAGCGGAACCTACGAGCAGTACTTC. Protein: CSARAPSGTYEQYF.

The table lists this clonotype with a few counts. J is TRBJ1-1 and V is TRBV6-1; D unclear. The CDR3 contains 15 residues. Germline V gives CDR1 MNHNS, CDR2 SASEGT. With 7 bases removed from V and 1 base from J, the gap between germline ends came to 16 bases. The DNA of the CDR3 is TGTGCCAGCACCCTCCTTGGAGGACCGAACACTGAAGCTTTCTTT. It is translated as CASTLLGGPNTEAFF.

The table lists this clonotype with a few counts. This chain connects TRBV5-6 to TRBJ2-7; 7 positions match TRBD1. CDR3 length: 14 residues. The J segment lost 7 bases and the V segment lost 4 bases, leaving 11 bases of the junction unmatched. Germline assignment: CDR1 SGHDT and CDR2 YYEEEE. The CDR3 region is CASSLRQGAREQYF. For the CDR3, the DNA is TGTGCCAGCAGCCTGAGACAGGGCGCTCGGGAGCAGTACTTC.

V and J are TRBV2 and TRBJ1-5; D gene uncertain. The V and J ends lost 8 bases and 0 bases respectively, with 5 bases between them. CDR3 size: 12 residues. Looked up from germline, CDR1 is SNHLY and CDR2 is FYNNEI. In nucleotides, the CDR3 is TGTGCCAGCGCTGTTAGCAATCAGCCCCAGCATTTT. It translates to CASAVSNQPQHF. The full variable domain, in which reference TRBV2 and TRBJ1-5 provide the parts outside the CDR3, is EPEVTQTPSHQVTQMGQEVILRCVPISNHLYFYWYRQILGQKVEFLVSFYNNEISEKSEIFDDQFSVERPDGSNFTLKIRSTKLEDSAMYFCASAVSNQPQHFGDGTRLSIL.

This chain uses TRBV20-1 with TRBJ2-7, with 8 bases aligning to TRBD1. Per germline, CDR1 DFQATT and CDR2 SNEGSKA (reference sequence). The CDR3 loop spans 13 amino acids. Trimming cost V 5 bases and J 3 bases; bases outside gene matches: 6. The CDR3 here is CSAGPDRGYEQYF. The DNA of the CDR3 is TGCAGTGCTGGCCCAGACAGGGGCTACGAGCAGTACTTC.

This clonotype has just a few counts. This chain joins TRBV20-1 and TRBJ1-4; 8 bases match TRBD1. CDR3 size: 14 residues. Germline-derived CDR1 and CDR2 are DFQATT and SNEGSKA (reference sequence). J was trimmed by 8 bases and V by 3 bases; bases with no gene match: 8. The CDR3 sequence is CSASGQGFSEKLFF. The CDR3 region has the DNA TGCAGTGCTAGCGGACAGGGTTTTTCCGAAAAACTGTTTTTT.